Below, 9 T cell receptor beta chains from the same sample are listed, as sequenced in a study of identical twins. One entry per CDR3 protein, called by TCRdb with MiXCR from the 5' RACE reads. Here the sample spans under 300,000 distinct CDR3 sequences, approximately 5.9% being singletons. The same data also went into a second study, on T cells expressing NK-cell markers.

The sequenced sample was CD8+ T cells sorted from blood. These receptors were obtained from a woman aged 18 to 35 in good health.

This clonotype was found many times. This CDR3 is CASSGTGREQYF. The DNA for the CDR3 is TGTGCCAGCAGCGGGACAGGGCGTGAGCAGTACTTC. The chain joins TRBV7-9 to TRBJ2-7, with 9 bases aligning to TRBD1. Germline V gene lookup returns CDR1 SEHNR and CDR2 FQNEAQ (reference sequence). V dropped 5 bases and J dropped 7; count of bases not matched to a gene: 3. CDR3 length equals 12 residues.

This chain connects TRBV6-1 to TRBJ2-4, with D perhaps TRBD1 (6 bases). Trimming pared 4 bases from V and 2 bases from J, leaving 15 bases between. The CDR3 consists of 16 residues. CDR1 is MNHNS, CDR2 SASEGT, per germline. CDR3 coding DNA: TGTGCCAGCAGTGTAAAAACAGGGTTAACCAAAAACATTCAGTACTTC. Translating gives CASSVKTGLTKNIQYF.

The rearrangement uses TRBV27 and TRBJ2-5, with TRBD1 as a possible D gene (6 bases). With 5 bases removed from V and 2 bases from J, the gap between germline ends came to 21 bases. CDR1 is MNHEY and CDR2 is SMNVEV in the germline V gene (reference sequence). The CDR3 consists of 17 residues. The CDR3 nucleotides read TGTGCCAGCAGTCGCAGGGGACCCGATACTTCACAAGAGACCCAGTACTTC. This gives the protein CASSRRGPDTSQETQYF.

This clonotype was counted a few times. The chain carries TRBV12-3 or TRBV12-4 and TRBJ2-3; tentatively, D is TRBD2 (5 bases). CDR3 length equals 15 residues. Trimming took 2 bases from V and 2 from J, leaving 11 bases between them. In DNA form, the CDR3 reads TGTGCCAGCAGTTTAAGTGGGAGCAACACAGATACGCAGTATTTT. The encoded protein is CASSLSGSNTDTQYF.

The table lists this clonotype with a few counts. The chain recombines TRBV6-1 with TRBJ2-1, with D unresolved. Between the trimmed V and J ends, which lost 7 bases and 8 bases, there was a span of 21 bases. Germline lookup yields CDR1 MNHNS and CDR2 SASEGT. This CDR3 is 15 amino acids long. In DNA, the CDR3 is TGTGCCAGCACCCCAACGCCCCTCGGGCGAGATGAGCAGTTCTTC. Translated: CASTPTPLGRDEQFF.

This clonotype was counted many times. This rearrangement joins TRBV6-5 to TRBJ2-1, with TRBD2 matching over 9 bases. Unmatched junction bases numbered 6, after V lost 5 bases and J lost 4 bases. The CDR3 is 15 residues long. CDR1 is MNHEY, CDR2 SVGAGI, per germline. CDR3 sequence reads: CASSLLAGRYNEQFF. The CDR3, as DNA: TGTGCCAGCAGTCTACTAGCGGGCCGTTACAATGAGCAGTTCTTC.

Remarks on this clonotype: Germline is not matched at one junction end, which may reflect a read error. The CDR3 loop is CASSSGRDRGLF. As DNA, the CDR3 is TGTGCCAGCAGCAGTGGAAGGGACAGGGGGCTCTTC. This chain links TRBV7-9 with TRBJ2-1; 12 nucleotides align to TRBD1. The CDR3 sequence is 12 residues long. Germline V lookup: CDR1 SEHNR, CDR2 FQNEAQ (reference sequence).

This clonotype was found many times. The V and J genes are TRBV4-2 and TRBJ1-3; D possibly corresponds to TRBD1 (5 bases). Germline CDR1 reads LGHNA; CDR2 reads YNFKEQ. This CDR3 has 18 amino acids. V was shortened by 4 bases and J by 0 bases, with 19 bases between the two germline ends. In nucleotides, the CDR3 is TGTGCCAGCAGCCGTTGGACCTACAGGCCCCTCTCTGGAAACACCATATATTTT. This codes for CASSRWTYRPLSGNTIYF.

The chain employs TRBV12-3 or TRBV12-4 and TRBJ2-2, with TRBD1 matching 9 bases. The CDR3 is made up of 15 amino acids. Trimming removed 6 bases from V and 4 bases from J; junction bases left unmatched: 6. The CDR3 nucleotides are TGTGCCAGCAGGCGGGACAGGGTCATCACCGGGGAGCTGTTTTTT. As protein: CASRRDRVITGELFF.